This entry lists 17 T cell receptor beta chains sequenced from one sample in a study of sequential checkpoint blockade in melanoma. Profiled with immunoSEQ multiplex PCR; TCRdb holds only in-frame clones, not every one. The data contain approximately 18,000 clones, roughly 72% of them singletons. Sample treatment: randomized to nivolumab then ipilimumab (arm A) or the reverse (arm B). The sequencing here drew on CD8+ T cells sorted from blood (inferred from file names), taken from a patient given nivolumab and ipilimumab in sequence. The receptors stem from a human donor with melanoma.

This rearrangement joins TRBV9 to TRBJ2-7; 9 bases match TRBD2. CDR1 SGDLS and CDR2 YYNGEE come from the germline V gene. The J segment lost 6 bases and the V segment lost 3 bases, leaving 10 bases of the junction unmatched. This CDR3 has 15 amino acids. The CDR3 DNA reads as TGTGCCAGCAGCGGCGGGGGGGGAACGTCTAGCGAGCAGTACTTC. This gives the protein CASSGGGGTSSEQYF.

V and J are TRBV5-6 and TRBJ1-1; 9 positions agree with TRBD1. Germline loops: CDR1 SGHDT, CDR2 YYEEEE. The CDR3 loop spans 16 amino acids. The junction had 13 bases not matched to a gene; V was cut back by 6 bases and J by 4 bases. CDR3 in DNA: TGTGCCAGCAACTCCGGGGACAGGGAGCCTAGCACTGAAGCTTTCTTT. This sequence encodes CASNSGDREPSTEAFF.

This clone was seen a handful of times. At one end the junction does not follow the germline gene, possibly because of a read error. The chain has TRBV11-3 and TRBJ2-7, with TRBD2 matching 7 bases. The CDR3 has 14 residues. Germline V gene lookup returns CDR1 SGHNT and CDR2 YENEEA. The CDR3 sequence: CASSLGGGSYEQYF. In DNA, the CDR3 is TGTGCCAGCAGTTTAGGCGGGGGAAGCTACGAGCAGTACTTC.

This clone is a singleton in its sample. The gene calls are TRBV28 and TRBJ1-4; D call uncertain. Germline assignment: CDR1 MDHEN and CDR2 SYDVKM. The CDR3 has 14 amino acids. The ends were cut back, 4 bases at V and 12 bases at J, with 18 bases in the middle. CDR3 nucleotides: TGTGCCAGCAGTTCCCCTGAGGGTCCGAGGGAACTGTTTTTT. This codes for CASSSPEGPRELFF. Together with reference TRBV28 and TRBJ1-4, the CDR3 gives the full variable domain: DVKVTQSSRYLVKRTGEKVFLECVQDMDHENMFWYRQDPGLGLRLIYFSYDVKMKEKGDIPEGYSVSREKKERFSLILESASTNQTSMYLCASSSPEGPRELFFGSGTQLSVL.

J is TRBJ2-7 and V is TRBV5-6, with a tentative D call TRBD2 (5 bases). This CDR3 has 13 amino acids. V lost 2 bases and J lost 4, with 10 bases in between. Germline V gene lookup returns CDR1 SGHDT and CDR2 YYEEEE. The CDR3 DNA reads as TGTGCCAGCAGCTTCCAGTCGGGGTACGAGCAGTACTTC. Its protein product is CASSFQSGYEQYF. The variable domain in full, completed from reference TRBV5-6 and TRBJ2-7, reads DAGVTQSPTHLIKTRGQQVTLRCSPKSGHDTVSWYQQALGQGPQFIFQYYEEEERQRGNFPDRFSGHQFPNYSSELNVNALLLGDSALYLCASSFQSGYEQYFGPGTRLTVT.

The chain joins TRBV9 to TRBJ1-1; D is ambiguous. The germline CDR1 and CDR2 sequences are SGDLS and YYNGEE. V was cut by 4 bases and J by 2 bases, with 9 bases left in between. There are 13 residues in the CDR3. Here the CDR3 reads CASSLGSNTEAFF. CDR3 in DNA: TGTGCCAGCAGCCTGGGGAGTAACACTGAAGCTTTCTTT.

The chain has TRBV28 and TRBJ2-7, with 10 bases matching TRBD1. This CDR3 region has 14 residues. Trimming cost V 7 bases and J 2 bases; bases outside gene matches: 5. CDR1 and CDR2 (germline): MDHEN, SYDVKM. DNA for the CDR3: TGTGCCAGCAATTGGGGGACAGGGGCCTACGAGCAGTACTTC. Residues: CASNWGTGAYEQYF.

The chain combines TRBV7-3 with TRBJ2-7; 9 bases line up with TRBD2. The CDR3 is 14 amino acids. The germline gives CDR1 SGHTA, CDR2 FQGTGA. Trimming at V came to 2 bases and at J to 2 bases, leaving 1 base not matched to a gene. The CDR3 loop reads CASSLAGGTYEQYF. CDR3 DNA: TGTGCCAGCAGCTTAGCGGGGGGGACCTACGAGCAGTACTTC.

The rearrangement joins TRBV5-1 to TRBJ2-1; TRBD2 aligns across 10 bases. Trimming removed 2 bases from V and 8 bases from J; junction bases left unmatched: 13. The CDR3 spans 17 residues. Germline assignment: CDR1 SGHRS and CDR2 YFSETQ. DNA for the CDR3: TGCGCCAGCAGCTTTACTTCAGCGGGAGGGCCTCAGGATGAGCAGTTCTTC. Its protein product is CASSFTSAGGPQDEQFF.

The chain carries TRBV7-9 and TRBJ1-2; the D gene is possibly TRBD1 (6 bases). Trimming removed 4 bases from V and 5 bases from J, with 17 bases in between. Germline-derived CDR1 and CDR2 are SEHNR and FQNEAQ (reference sequence). The CDR3 is 15 residues long. Here the CDR3 reads CASSSLSGQGYGYTF. In DNA form, the CDR3 reads TGTGCCAGCAGCTCCCTATCAGGTCAGGGGTATGGCTACACCTTC.

In its sample, this clone was seen once. The genes are TRBV30 and TRBJ2-7; D gene ambiguous. This CDR3 has 12 residues. Looked up from germline, CDR1 is GTSNPN and CDR2 is SVGIG (reference sequence). V was shortened by 0 bases and J by 3 bases, with 6 bases between the two germline ends. CDR3 coding DNA: TGTGCCTGGAGTGTACTCCACTACGAGCAGTACTTC. Translated, it gives CAWSVLHYEQYF.

The chain combines TRBV7-9 with TRBJ2-7, with D possibly being TRBD2 (6 bases). V lost 3 bases to trimming and J lost 4 bases, with 7 bases between them. Germline V CDR1 and CDR2: SEHNR, FQNEAQ (reference sequence). This CDR3 has 12 amino acids. CDR3 DNA: TGTGCCAGCAGCTTGGGGACTTACGAGCAGTACTTC. This encodes CASSLGTYEQYF.

This clone has only one observation. The genes are TRBV5-4 and TRBJ2-7, with D perhaps matching TRBD1 (5 bases). V lost 3 bases and J 2 bases, leaving 12 bases between the germline ends. Germline CDR1 reads SGHNT; CDR2 reads YYREEE (reference sequence). The CDR3 is made up of 14 amino acids. The CDR3 sequence: CASSSTAYPYEQYF. DNA of the CDR3: TGTGCCAGCAGCTCGACAGCGTATCCCTACGAGCAGTACTTC.

The chain combines TRBV5-6 with TRBJ2-7; TRBD1 agrees at 7 bases. The junction had 6 bases not matched to a gene; V was cut back by 4 bases and J by 5 bases. Germline loops: CDR1 SGHDT, CDR2 YYEEEE. The CDR3 has 13 amino acids. CDR3 sequence (DNA): TGTGCCAGCAGCCTCGACAGGGCCCACGAGCAGTACTTC. Protein sequence: CASSLDRAHEQYF.

The chain joins TRBV2 to TRBJ1-3; D is perhaps TRBD1 (6 bases). Germline V gene data show CDR1 as SNHLY and CDR2 as FYNNEI. V lost 4 bases, J lost 4 bases, and 14 bases lay in between. The CDR3 length is 15 residues. The CDR3 bases are TGTGCCAGCAGTGGAACTTACAGGGTCGGAAACACCATATATTTT. It specifies CASSGTYRVGNTIYF.

V gene TRBV23-1 combines with J gene TRBJ2-7, with 8 nucleotides matching TRBD1. TRBV23-1 is an ORF, with its function uncertain. J gave up 9 bases and V 0 bases, and 1 base lay outside the gene matches. The CDR3 runs 12 residues. In nucleotides, the CDR3 is TGCGCCAGCAGTCAATCCGGGACAGGGCAGTACTTC. It is translated as CASSQSGTGQYF.

In nucleotides, the CDR3 is TGTGCCAGCAGACCCGGGACAGGGGAACCTGCTAACTATGGCTACACCTTC. Translation: CASRPGTGEPANYGYTF. V is TRBV6-4 and J is TRBJ1-2; 10 positions agree with TRBD1. The V gene's germline CDR1 is MRHNA and CDR2 SNTAGT. V lost 6 bases and J lost 0; bases outside the gene matches: 10. This CDR3 spans 17 amino acids.